The entry that follows covers one T cell receptor (beta chain) sequence. Its matching antigen is unknown. The data were obtained in a study of shared clonotypes between healthy human individuals. Naive CD8 populations comprised CD45RO-negative cells positively selected for CCR7, excluding terminally differentiated effector memory CD45RA+ cells. Findings of the study overall: Generation of non-shared clonotypes was less probable than generation of clonotypes shared by all four donors. At large depth, rarefaction still showed sorted-subset sequencing to be incomplete. Naive subsets tended to show greater estimated richness than memory subsets.

J lost 5 bases, V lost 4 bases, and 6 bases had no gene match. CDR1 and CDR2 (germline): SGHRS, YFSETQ. CDR3 length: 13 residues. Data came from immunoSEQ multiplex PCR; TCRdb stores just in-frame clones and leaves some out. The table includes under 1 million clones, more than 85% detected once. The sequenced sample was naive CD8+ T cells sorted from blood. J is TRBJ2-7 and V is TRBV5-1; 7 nucleotides line up with TRBD1. This receptor was obtained from a man younger than 45 in good health. The CDR3 coding sequence is TGCGCCAGCAGCCCCGACAGGGCGGACGAGCAGTACTTC. It codes for CASSPDRADEQYF.